This T cell receptor beta chain was sequenced in a study of shared clonotypes between healthy human individuals. General observations from the study: Relative to their counterparts shared across all four donors, non-shared clonotypes exhibited diminished generation probabilities.

In the case of this clone: Its antigen is as yet unknown.

CDR1 ENHRY and CDR2 SYGVKD come from the germline V gene. The CDR3 loop spans 15 amino acids. The V end lost 8 bases, the J end lost 5 bases, and 21 bases lay between the germline ends. Deep-level running was used for the assay. The authors loaded 200 ng DNA, 30,000 to 35,000 T cell genomes, into sorted-subset replicate PCRs. Original data processing: From ImmunoSEQ came sequences covering only the junction and carrying no quality scores, so filtering differed. Data came from immunoSEQ multiplex PCR; TCRdb stores just in-frame clones and leaves some out. V and J calls and clone size are as listed in that table; D and trimming were resolved from the DNA. In the table there are about 1 million clones, approximately 80% of which are singletons.

The TCR was taken from a man aged 18 to 30 in good health. Some clones in this sample may be carry-over from other donors' samples. The V gene is TRBV10-3, the J gene TRBJ1-1, with a possible D match to TRBD1 (5 bases). Specimen: memory CD4+ T cells from PBMCs. Regarding subset: CD45RA-negative fraction. CDR3 sequence: CAIGAGSRGRTEAFF. CDR3 in DNA: TGTGCCATCGGGGCAGGCTCCCGCGGGAGGACTGAAGCTTTCTTT.